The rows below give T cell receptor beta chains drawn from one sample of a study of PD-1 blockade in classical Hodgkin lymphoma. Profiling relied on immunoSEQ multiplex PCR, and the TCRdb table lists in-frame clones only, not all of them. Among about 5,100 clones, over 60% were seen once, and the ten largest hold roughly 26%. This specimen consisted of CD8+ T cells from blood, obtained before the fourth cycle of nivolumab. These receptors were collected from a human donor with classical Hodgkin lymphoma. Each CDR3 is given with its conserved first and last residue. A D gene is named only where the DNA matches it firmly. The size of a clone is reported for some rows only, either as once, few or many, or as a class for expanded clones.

CDR3: CAWRTPYNEQFF
DNA: TGTGCCTGGAGGACCCCGTACAATGAGCAGTTCTTC
size: large
D: -
length: 12
V: TRBV30
J: TRBJ2-1

CDR3: CASSFKRVDSTDTQYF
DNA: TGTGCCAGCAGCTTCAAGCGGGTCGATAGCACAGATACGCAGTATTTT
size: once
D: -
length: 16
V: TRBV5-4
J: TRBJ2-3

CDR3: CARKRGWSKTNTGELFF
DNA: TGTGCCAGAAAGAGGGGGTGGTCCAAAACGAACACCGGGGAGCTGTTTTTT
size: -
D: -
length: 17
V: TRBV6-4
J: TRBJ2-2

CDR3: CASSQSKPEKLFF
DNA: TGTGCCAGCAGCCAGTCAAAGCCCGAAAAACTGTTTTTT
size: -
D: -
length: 13
V: TRBV16
J: TRBJ1-4

CDR3: CASSGTGRTYNEQFF
DNA: TGTGCCAGCAGTGGTACCGGGAGAACCTACAATGAGCAGTTCTTC
size: -
D: -
length: 15
V: TRBV2
J: TRBJ2-1

CDR3: CASSATGLDGYTF
DNA: TGTGCCAGTAGTGCCACAGGGTTAGATGGCTACACCTTC
size: -
D: -
length: 13
V: TRBV19
J: TRBJ1-2

CDR3: CASSSTPFGDTEAFF
DNA: TGTGCCAGCAGTTCCACCCCTTTCGGGGACACTGAAGCTTTCTTT
size: -
D: -
length: 15
V: TRBV28
J: TRBJ1-1

CDR3: CASIPGRRGELFF
DNA: TGTGCCAGCATCCCGGGACGCCGCGGGGAGCTGTTTTTT
size: -
D: -
length: 13
V: TRBV2
J: TRBJ2-2

CDR3: CASSSVQGKLFF
DNA: TGTGCCAGCAGTTCCGTACAGGGGAAACTGTTTTTT
size: few
D: TRBD1
length: 12
V: TRBV7-9
J: TRBJ1-4

CDR3: CASSQDRSNTEAFF
DNA: TGCGCCAGCAGCCAAGATCGGAGTAACACTGAAGCTTTCTTT
size: -
D: -
length: 14
V: TRBV4-1
J: TRBJ1-1

CDR3: CASSFQGGNYYGYTF
DNA: TGTGCCAGCAGCTTCCAGGGAGGGAACTACTATGGCTACACCTTC
size: few
D: -
length: 15
V: TRBV5-6
J: TRBJ1-2

CDR3: CASGTNNEKLFF
DNA: TGTGCCAGCGGGACGAATAATGAAAAACTGTTTTTT
size: -
D: -
length: 12
V: TRBV6-5
J: TRBJ1-4

CDR3: CASSRTSGSSEQYF
DNA: TGCGCCAGCAGCCGGACTAGCGGGAGCAGTGAGCAGTACTTC
size: -
D: TRBD2
length: 14
V: TRBV10-1
J: TRBJ2-7

CDR3: CASSEGFSGTGASVQYF
DNA: TGTGCCAGCAGTGAAGGCTTCTCCGGGACAGGGGCTTCTGTGCAGTACTTC
size: -
D: TRBD1
length: 17
V: TRBV2
J: TRBJ2-7

CDR3: CASSRPSNYNEQFF
DNA: TGTGCCAGCAGTAGGCCCTCCAACTACAATGAGCAGTTCTTC
size: -
D: -
length: 14
V: TRBV11-2
J: TRBJ2-1